Listed below are T cell receptor beta chains from one sample, sequenced in a study of graft-versus-host responses after intestinal transplantation. For these receptors, no antigen is known. Here immunoSEQ multiplex PCR was the method, and the copy in TCRdb shows in-frame clones only, minus some. The top ten hold approximately 1.3% of the sample, which has 70,000 to 80,000 clones, about 90% seen once. The sample consisted of unstimulated CD8+ T cells sorted from spleen or lymph node cells, taken before intestinal transplant. These receptors were obtained from a human donor who received an intestinal transplant. The CDR3 runs from the conserved cysteine through the conserved F or W. The D gene is left open where the match is weak. Some rows have no size entry. The others give once, few or many, or a class for an expanded clone.

TRBV7-9	.	TRBJ2-5	TRBD2	CASSPTGRQETQYF	TGTGCCAGCAGCCCCACCGGGAGGCAAGAGACCCAGTACTTC
TRBV11-2	.	TRBJ2-2	.	CASSLDPLTGELFF	TGTGCCAGCAGCTTAGACCCCCTAACCGGGGAGCTGTTTTTT
TRBV27	.	TRBJ2-1	TRBD1	CASSLDRGNEQFF	TGTGCCAGCAGTTTAGACAGGGGTAATGAGCAGTTCTTC
TRBV7-9	.	TRBJ2-6	.	CASFRSGANVLTF	TGTGCCAGCTTTCGCTCTGGGGCCAACGTCCTGACTTTC
TRBV28	.	TRBJ2-7	.	CASSTGPDEQYF	TGTGCCAGCAGTACAGGGCCCGACGAGCAGTACTTC
TRBV4-1	.	TRBJ1-1	TRBD1	CASSQEQGKNTEAFF	TGCGCCAGCAGCCAAGAACAGGGGAAGAACACTGAAGCTTTCTTT
TRBV4-1	.	TRBJ1-5	.	CASSQGSAQHF	TGCGCCAGCAGCCAAGGGTCGGCCCAGCATTTT
TRBV27	.	TRBJ2-2	TRBD2	CASSWAGVRGELFF	TGTGCCAGCAGTTGGGCGGGGGTTCGCGGGGAGCTGTTTTTT
TRBV5-6	once	TRBJ2-7	.	CASSFGVPSYEQYF	TGTGCCAGCAGCTTCGGAGTACCCTCCTACGAGCAGTACTTC
TRBV27	.	TRBJ1-2	.	CASSPGGPALTF	TGTGCCAGCAGCCCCGGGGGGCCGGCACTTACCTTC
TRBV19	.	TRBJ2-7	TRBD1	CASSIGTGSYEQYF	TGTGCCAGTAGTATAGGGACAGGGTCCTACGAGCAGTACTTC
TRBV29-1	.	TRBJ2-7	.	CSVGRDYEQYF	TGCAGCGTTGGGAGGGACTACGAGCAGTACTTC
TRBV5-1	.	TRBJ1-1	.	CASSLVLGGNTEAFF	TGCGCCAGCAGCTTGGTTCTTGGCGGGAACACTGAAGCTTTCTTT
TRBV4-1	.	TRBJ2-3	TRBD2	CASSLTAGADTQYF	TGCGCCAGCAGCCTCACAGCGGGGGCAGATACGCAGTATTTT
TRBV27	.	TRBJ2-3	TRBD1	CASTSTGVVRTDTQYF	TGTGCCAGCACCTCCACAGGGGTAGTTCGCACAGATACGCAGTATTTT
TRBV19	.	TRBJ1-1	.	CASGHAGGSTEAFF	TGTGCCAGTGGCCACGCTGGGGGGTCCACTGAAGCTTTCTTT